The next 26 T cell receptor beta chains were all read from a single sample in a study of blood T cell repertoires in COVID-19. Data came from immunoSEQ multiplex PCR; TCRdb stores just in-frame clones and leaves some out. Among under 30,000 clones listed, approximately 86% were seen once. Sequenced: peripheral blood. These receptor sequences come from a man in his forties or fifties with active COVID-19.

The CDR3, as DNA: TGTGCCAGCAGCCAAACTCGCCTATCACCCCTCCACTTT. Protein sequence: CASSQTRLSPLHF. The chain combines TRBV14 with TRBJ1-6; no clear D. Germline V gene lookup returns CDR1 SGHDN and CDR2 FVKESK. The CDR3 contains 13 residues. Trimming removed 2 bases at V and 10 bases at J, with 9 bases between.

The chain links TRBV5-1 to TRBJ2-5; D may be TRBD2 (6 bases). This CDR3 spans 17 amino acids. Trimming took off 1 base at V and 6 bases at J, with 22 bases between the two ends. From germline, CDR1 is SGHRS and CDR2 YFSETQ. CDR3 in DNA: TGCGCCAGCAGCTTGTTTGTGGGGGAGGCCGGGATTCAGACCCAGTACTTC. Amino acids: CASSLFVGEAGIQTQYF.

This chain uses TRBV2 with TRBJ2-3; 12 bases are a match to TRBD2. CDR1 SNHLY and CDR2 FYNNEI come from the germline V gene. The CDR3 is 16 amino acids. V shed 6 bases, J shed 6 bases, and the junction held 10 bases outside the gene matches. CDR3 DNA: TGTGCCAGCAGCGCCGCCCTACTAGCGGGGGGCGATACGCAGTATTTT. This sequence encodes CASSAALLAGGDTQYF.

CDR3 in amino acids: CASTCPGGAGGMETQYF. The DNA for the CDR3 is TGTGCCAGCACCTGCCCCGGGGGGGCGGGGGGGATGGAGACCCAGTACTTC. V usage is TRBV21-1 and J usage is TRBJ2-5; the table's D call, TRBD2, was not checked against the DNA. TRBV21-1 is a pseudogene segment. The CDR3 has 17 amino acids.

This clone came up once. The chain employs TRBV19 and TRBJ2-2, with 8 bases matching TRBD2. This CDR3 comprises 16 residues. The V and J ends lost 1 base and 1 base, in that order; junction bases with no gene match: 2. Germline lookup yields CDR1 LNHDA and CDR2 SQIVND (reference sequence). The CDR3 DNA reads TGTGCCAGTAGTATAGTGGCGGGGGGGAACACCGGGGAGCTGTTTTTT. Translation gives CASSIVAGGNTGELFF.

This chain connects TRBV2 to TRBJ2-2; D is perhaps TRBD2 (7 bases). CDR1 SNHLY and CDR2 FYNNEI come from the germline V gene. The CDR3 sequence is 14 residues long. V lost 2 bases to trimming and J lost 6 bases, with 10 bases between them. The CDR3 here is CASSERGGPGELFF. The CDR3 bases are TGTGCCAGCAGTGAAAGGGGGGGCCCCGGGGAGCTGTTTTTT.

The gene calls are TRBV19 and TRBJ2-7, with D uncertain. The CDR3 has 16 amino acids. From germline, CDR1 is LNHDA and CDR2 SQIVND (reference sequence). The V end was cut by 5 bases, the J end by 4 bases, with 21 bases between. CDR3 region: CASSASLRVAAYEQYF. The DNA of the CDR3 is TGTGCCAGTAGTGCGTCTCTCCGGGTCGCAGCTTACGAGCAGTACTTC.

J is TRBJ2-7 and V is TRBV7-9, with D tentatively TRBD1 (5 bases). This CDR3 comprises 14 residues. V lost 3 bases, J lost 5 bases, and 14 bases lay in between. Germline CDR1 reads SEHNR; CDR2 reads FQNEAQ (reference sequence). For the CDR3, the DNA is TGTGCCAGCAGCTTGCAGCAGGGTCCTGACGAGCAGTACTTC. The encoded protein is CASSLQQGPDEQYF. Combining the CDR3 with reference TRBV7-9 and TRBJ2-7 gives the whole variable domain DTGVSQNPRHKITKRGQNVTFRCDPISEHNRLYWYRQTLGQGPEFLTYFQNEAQLEKSRLLSDRFSAERPKGSFSTLEIQRTEQGDSAMYLCASSLQQGPDEQYFGPGTRLTVT.

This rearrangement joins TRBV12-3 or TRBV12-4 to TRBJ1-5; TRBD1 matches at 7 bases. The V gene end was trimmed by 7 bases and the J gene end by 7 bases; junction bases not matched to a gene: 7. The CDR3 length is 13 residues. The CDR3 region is CASNRQGGQPQHF. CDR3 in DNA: TGTGCCAGCAACCGACAGGGCGGCCAGCCCCAGCATTTT.

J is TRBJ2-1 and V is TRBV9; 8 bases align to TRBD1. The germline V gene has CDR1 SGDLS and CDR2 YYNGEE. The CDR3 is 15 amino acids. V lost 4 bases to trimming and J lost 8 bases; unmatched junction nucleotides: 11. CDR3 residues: CASSPRGQGIYEQFF. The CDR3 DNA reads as TGTGCCAGCAGCCCCCGAGGACAGGGTATTTATGAGCAGTTCTTC.

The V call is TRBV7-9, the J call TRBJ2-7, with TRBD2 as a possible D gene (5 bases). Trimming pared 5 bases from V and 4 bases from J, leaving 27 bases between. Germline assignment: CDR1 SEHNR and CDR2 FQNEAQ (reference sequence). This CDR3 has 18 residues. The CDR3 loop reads CASSPEERAEKNFYEQYF. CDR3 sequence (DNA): TGTGCCAGCAGCCCAGAGGAGAGGGCGGAAAAGAACTTTTACGAGCAGTACTTC. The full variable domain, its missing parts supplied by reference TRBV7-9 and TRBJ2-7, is DTGVSQNPRHKITKRGQNVTFRCDPISEHNRLYWYRQTLGQGPEFLTYFQNEAQLEKSRLLSDRFSAERPKGSFSTLEIQRTEQGDSAMYLCASSPEERAEKNFYEQYFGPGTRLTVT.

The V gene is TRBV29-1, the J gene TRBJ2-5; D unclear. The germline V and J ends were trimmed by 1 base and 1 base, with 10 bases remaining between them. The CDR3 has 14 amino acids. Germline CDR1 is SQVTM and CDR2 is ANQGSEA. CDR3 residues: CSVEGHWSQETQYF. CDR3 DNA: TGCAGCGTTGAAGGACACTGGTCCCAAGAGACCCAGTACTTC.

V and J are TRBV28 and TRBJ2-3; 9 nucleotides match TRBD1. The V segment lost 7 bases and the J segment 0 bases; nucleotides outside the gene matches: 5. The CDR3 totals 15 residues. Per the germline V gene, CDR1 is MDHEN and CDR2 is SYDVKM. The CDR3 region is CASNLQGASTDTQYF. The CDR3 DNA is TGTGCCAGCAACCTACAGGGGGCTAGCACAGATACGCAGTATTTT.

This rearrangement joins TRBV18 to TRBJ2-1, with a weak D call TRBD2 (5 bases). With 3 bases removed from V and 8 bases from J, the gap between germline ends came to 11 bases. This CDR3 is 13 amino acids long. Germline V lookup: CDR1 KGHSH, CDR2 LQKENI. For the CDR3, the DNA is TGTGCCAGCTCACCTCACCCCGGGGATGAGCAGTTCTTC. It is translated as CASSPHPGDEQFF.

The CDR3 region is CASSLDSGWNTEAFF. In DNA, the CDR3 is TGTGCCAGCAGCCTCGACAGTGGGTGGAACACTGAAGCTTTCTTT. The V gene is TRBV11-3, the J gene TRBJ1-1; TRBD1 is a possible D gene (5 bases). The ends were cut back, 5 bases at V and 1 base at J, with 14 bases in the middle. This CDR3 has 15 residues. Germline V gene data show CDR1 as SGHNT and CDR2 as YENEEA.

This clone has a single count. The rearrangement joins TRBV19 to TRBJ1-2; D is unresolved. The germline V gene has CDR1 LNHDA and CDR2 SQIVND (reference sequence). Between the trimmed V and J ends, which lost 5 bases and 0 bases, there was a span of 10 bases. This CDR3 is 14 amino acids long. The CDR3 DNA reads TGTGCCAGTAGTTCCGACTGGGCTAACTATGGCTACACCTTC. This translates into CASSSDWANYGYTF.

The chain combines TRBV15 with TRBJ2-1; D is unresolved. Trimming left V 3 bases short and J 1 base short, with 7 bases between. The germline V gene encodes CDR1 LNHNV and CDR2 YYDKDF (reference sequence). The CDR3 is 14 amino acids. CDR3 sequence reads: CATSRASSYNEQFF. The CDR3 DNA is TGTGCCACCAGCAGGGCCAGTTCCTACAATGAGCAGTTCTTC.

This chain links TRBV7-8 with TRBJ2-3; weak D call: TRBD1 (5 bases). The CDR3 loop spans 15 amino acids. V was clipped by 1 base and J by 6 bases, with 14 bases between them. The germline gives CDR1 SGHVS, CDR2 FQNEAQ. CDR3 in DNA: TGTGCCAGCAGCTTAGGTGGGCAGGGAAGGGATACGCAGTATTTT. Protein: CASSLGGQGRDTQYF.

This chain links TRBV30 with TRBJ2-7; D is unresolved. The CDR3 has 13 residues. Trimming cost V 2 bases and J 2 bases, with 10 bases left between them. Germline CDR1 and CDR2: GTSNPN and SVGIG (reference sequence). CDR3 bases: TGTGCCTGGAGTTGGAGACGGGCCTACGAGCAGTACTTC. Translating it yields CAWSWRRAYEQYF.

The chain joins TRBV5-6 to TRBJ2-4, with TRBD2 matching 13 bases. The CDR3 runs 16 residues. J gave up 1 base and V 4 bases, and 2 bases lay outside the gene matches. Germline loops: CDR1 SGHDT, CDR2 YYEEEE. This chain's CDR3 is CASSPGLAGAKNIQYF. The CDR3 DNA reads TGTGCCAGCAGCCCGGGACTAGCGGGGGCCAAAAACATTCAGTACTTC.

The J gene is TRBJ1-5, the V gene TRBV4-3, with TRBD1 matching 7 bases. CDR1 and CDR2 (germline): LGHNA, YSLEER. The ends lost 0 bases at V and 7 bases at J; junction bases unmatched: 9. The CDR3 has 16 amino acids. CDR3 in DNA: TGCGCCAGCAGCCAAGATACAGGGGTCCTCGGGCAGCCCCAGCATTTT. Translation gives CASSQDTGVLGQPQHF.

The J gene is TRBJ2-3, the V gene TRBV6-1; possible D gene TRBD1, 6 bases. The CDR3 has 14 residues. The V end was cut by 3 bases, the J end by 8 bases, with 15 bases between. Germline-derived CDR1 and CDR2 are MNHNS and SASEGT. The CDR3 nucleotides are TGTGCCAGCAGTGAGGGGGCTAGCCTTGCTACGCAGTATTTT. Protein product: CASSEGASLATQYF.

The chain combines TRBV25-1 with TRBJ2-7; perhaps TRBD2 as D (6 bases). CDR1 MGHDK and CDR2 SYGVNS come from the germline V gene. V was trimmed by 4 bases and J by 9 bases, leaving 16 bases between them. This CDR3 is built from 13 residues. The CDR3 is CASSGTARGAQYF. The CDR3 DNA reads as TGTGCCAGCAGTGGGACCGCGCGCGGGGCGCAGTACTTC.

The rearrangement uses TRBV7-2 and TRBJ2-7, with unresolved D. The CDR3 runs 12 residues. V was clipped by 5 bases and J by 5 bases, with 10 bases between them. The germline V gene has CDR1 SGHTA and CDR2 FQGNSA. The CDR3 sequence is CASSPEINEQYF. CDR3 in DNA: TGTGCCAGCAGCCCGGAGATCAACGAGCAGTACTTC.

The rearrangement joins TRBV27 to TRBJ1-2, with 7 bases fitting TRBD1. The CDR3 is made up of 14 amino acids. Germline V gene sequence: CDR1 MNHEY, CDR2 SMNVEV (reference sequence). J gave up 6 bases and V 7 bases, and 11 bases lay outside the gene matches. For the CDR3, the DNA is TGTGCCAGCACCCTCCGACAGGGTTTAGATGGCTACACCTTC. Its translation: CASTLRQGLDGYTF.

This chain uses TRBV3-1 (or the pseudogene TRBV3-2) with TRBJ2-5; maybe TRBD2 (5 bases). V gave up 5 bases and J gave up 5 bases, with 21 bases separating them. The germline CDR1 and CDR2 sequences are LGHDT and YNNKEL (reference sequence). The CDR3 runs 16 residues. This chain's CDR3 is CASSTRGRRVRETQYF. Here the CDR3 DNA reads TGTGCCAGCAGCACTCGAGGGAGAAGGGTCAGGGAGACCCAGTACTTC.